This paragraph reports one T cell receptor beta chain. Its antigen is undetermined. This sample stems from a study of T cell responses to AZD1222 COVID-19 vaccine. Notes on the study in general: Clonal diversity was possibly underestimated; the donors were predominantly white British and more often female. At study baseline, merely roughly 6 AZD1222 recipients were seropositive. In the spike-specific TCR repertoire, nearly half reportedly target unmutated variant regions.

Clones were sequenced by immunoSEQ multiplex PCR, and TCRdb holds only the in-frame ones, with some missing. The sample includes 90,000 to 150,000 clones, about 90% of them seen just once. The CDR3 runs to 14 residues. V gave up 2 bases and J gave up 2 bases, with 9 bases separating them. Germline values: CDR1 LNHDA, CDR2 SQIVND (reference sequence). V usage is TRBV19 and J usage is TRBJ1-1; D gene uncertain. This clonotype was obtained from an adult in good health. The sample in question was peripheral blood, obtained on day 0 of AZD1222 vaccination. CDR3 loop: CASSITQVNTEAFF. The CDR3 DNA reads TGTGCCAGTAGTATAACCCAGGTAAACACTGAAGCTTTCTTT.